This T cell receptor beta chain comes out of a study of blood T cell repertoires in COVID-19. Study-level information: The cDNA or gDNA used as material had been derived from T cells, B-cell-depleted T cells, or PBMCs.

Sequencing was performed with immunoSEQ multiplex PCR; in TCRdb, only in-frame clones are kept and a portion is missing. The sample lists about 180,000 clones, over 70% seen once, with roughly an eighth in the top ten. This clone turned up a few times. CDR1 is MNHEY and CDR2 is SVGEGT in the germline V gene. The CDR3 length is 15 residues. With V trimmed by 5 bases and J by 5 bases, 9 bases remained unmatched. Enrollees, roughly 18 to 90 years old, lived in 24 US areas. Participants' own reports of clinical history determined their cohort assignment. Participants in the exposed group had met a COVID-19 case in the 2 weeks before joining the study.

This chain joins TRBV6-2 or TRBV6-3 and TRBJ2-7, with 10 nucleotides matching TRBD2. Source material: PBMCs or T cells enriched from blood (not recorded which). The receptor was derived from a man in his sixties who had been exposed to COVID-19. The CDR3 loop is CASSLNSGRPHEQYF. The CDR3 coding sequence is TGTGCCAGCAGTCTTAATAGCGGGAGGCCCCACGAGCAGTACTTC.